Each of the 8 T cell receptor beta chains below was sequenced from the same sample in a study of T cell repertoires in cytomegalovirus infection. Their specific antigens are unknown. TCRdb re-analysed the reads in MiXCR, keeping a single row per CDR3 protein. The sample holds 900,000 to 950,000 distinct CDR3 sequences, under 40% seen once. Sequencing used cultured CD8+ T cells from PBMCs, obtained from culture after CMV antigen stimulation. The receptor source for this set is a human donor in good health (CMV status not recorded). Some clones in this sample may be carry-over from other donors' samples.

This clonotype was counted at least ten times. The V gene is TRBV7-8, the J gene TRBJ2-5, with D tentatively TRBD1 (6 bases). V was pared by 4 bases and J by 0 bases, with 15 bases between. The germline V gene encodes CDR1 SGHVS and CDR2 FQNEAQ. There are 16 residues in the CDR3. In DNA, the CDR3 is TGTGCCAGCAGCTACCACCTTCGACAGGACCAAGAGACCCAGTACTTC. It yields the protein CASSYHLRQDQETQYF.

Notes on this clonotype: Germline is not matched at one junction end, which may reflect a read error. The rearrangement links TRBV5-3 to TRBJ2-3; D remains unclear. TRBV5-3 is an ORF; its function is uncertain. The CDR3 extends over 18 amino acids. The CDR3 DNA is TGTGCCAGCAGCTTGGACGTTTTGGGTAGTCCTAGCACAGATACGCAGTATTTT. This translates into CASSLDVLGSPSTDTQYF.

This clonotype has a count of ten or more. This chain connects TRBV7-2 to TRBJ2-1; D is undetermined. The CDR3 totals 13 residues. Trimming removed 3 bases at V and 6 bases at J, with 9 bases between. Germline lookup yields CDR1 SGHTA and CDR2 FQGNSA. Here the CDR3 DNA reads TGTGCCAGCAGCTTCGTTCTGGGCAATGAGCAGTTCTTC. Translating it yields CASSFVLGNEQFF.

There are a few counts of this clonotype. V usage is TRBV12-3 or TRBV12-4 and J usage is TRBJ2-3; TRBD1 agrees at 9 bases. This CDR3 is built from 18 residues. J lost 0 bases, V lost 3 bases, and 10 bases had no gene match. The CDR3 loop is CASSFWTGDSISTDTQYF. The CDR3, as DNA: TGTGCCAGCAGTTTTTGGACAGGGGACTCTATTAGCACAGATACGCAGTATTTT.

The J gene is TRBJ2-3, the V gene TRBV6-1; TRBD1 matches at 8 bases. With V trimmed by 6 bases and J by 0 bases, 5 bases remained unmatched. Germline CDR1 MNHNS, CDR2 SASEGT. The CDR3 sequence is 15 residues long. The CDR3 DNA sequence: TGTGCCAGCAGCGGACAGGGATTAAGCACAGATACGCAGTATTTT. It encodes CASSGQGLSTDTQYF.

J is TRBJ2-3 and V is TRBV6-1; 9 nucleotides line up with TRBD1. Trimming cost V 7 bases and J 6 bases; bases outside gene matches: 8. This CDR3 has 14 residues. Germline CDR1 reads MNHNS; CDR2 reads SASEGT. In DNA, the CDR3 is TGTGCCAGCATACCGGGACAGGGATCCGATACGCAGTATTTT. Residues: CASIPGQGSDTQYF.

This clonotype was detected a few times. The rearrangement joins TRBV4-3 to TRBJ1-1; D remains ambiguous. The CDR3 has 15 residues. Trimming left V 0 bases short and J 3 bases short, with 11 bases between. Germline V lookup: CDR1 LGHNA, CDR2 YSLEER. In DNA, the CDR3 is TGCGCCAGCAGCCAAGAGAATCCGTTGGACACTGAAGCTTTCTTT. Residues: CASSQENPLDTEAFF.

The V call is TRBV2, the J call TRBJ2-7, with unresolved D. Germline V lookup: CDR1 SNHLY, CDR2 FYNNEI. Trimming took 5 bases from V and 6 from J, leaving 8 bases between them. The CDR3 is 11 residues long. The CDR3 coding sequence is TGTGCCAGCAGTACGGTAACCGAGCAGTACTTC. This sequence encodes CASSTVTEQYF.